Listed below are T cell receptor beta chains from one sample, sequenced in a study of neurological immune-mediated disorders. TCRdb recomputed calls from the 5' RACE reads with MiXCR, one row per CDR3 protein. The data hold 65,000 to 90,000 distinct CDR3 sequences, with around 4.6% observed a single time. Sequencing was performed on PBMCs. These receptors were obtained from a woman aged 25 to 45 with multiple sclerosis. CDR3s include the opening cysteine and the closing phenylalanine or tryptophan. Each record gives: clone size, J gene, V gene, CDR3 protein. Size is stated for part of the rows, as once, few or many counts, or as a class when the clone is expanded.

clone size: few; J gene: TRBJ2-1; V gene: TRBV28; CDR3 protein: CASSLSLAGGRDEQFF
clone size: .; J gene: TRBJ2-2; V gene: TRBV10-3; CDR3 protein: CAILPDSTGELFF
clone size: many; J gene: TRBJ1-4; V gene: TRBV12-3/TRBV12-4; CDR3 protein: CASSPVQGDEKLFF
clone size: many; J gene: TRBJ2-5; V gene: TRBV5-1; CDR3 protein: CASSGWSRETQYF
clone size: many; J gene: TRBJ2-7; V gene: TRBV20-1; CDR3 protein: CSARVLPGTSFFEQYF
clone size: many; J gene: TRBJ2-2; V gene: TRBV7-8; CDR3 protein: CASSWRLGLAGDWGKAGELFF
clone size: many; J gene: TRBJ1-6; V gene: TRBV14; CDR3 protein: CASSQRTGDSSPLHF
clone size: many; J gene: TRBJ2-5; V gene: TRBV12-3/TRBV12-4; CDR3 protein: CASSLFGQETQYF
clone size: many; J gene: TRBJ2-7; V gene: TRBV20-1; CDR3 protein: CSALAESSYEQYF
clone size: many; J gene: TRBJ2-1; V gene: TRBV5-1; CDR3 protein: CASRPPGLAGYSYNEQFF
clone size: many; J gene: TRBJ2-1; V gene: TRBV7-2; CDR3 protein: CASSLLGGLYNEQFF
clone size: many; J gene: TRBJ2-3; V gene: TRBV3-1; CDR3 protein: CASREQSTDTQYF
clone size: many; J gene: TRBJ1-1; V gene: TRBV12-3/TRBV12-4; CDR3 protein: CASREIGGEAFF
clone size: large; J gene: TRBJ2-7; V gene: TRBV28; CDR3 protein: CASSSPRVGEVLEQYF
clone size: many; J gene: TRBJ2-6; V gene: TRBV27; CDR3 protein: CASSSPGFSGTGANVLTF
clone size: many; J gene: TRBJ2-1; V gene: TRBV14; CDR3 protein: CASSPGIQQFF
clone size: many; J gene: TRBJ2-1; V gene: TRBV24-1; CDR3 protein: CATSDPDRGSYNEQFF
clone size: many; J gene: TRBJ1-2; V gene: TRBV18; CDR3 protein: CASSPGDDGYTF
clone size: many; J gene: TRBJ2-7; V gene: TRBV15; CDR3 protein: CATRTSDSYEQYF
clone size: many; J gene: TRBJ2-2; V gene: TRBV5-5; CDR3 protein: CASSFEQPTGELFF
clone size: many; J gene: TRBJ1-4; V gene: TRBV5-1; CDR3 protein: CASNRVDRGREKLFF
clone size: .; J gene: TRBJ2-7; V gene: TRBV12-3/TRBV12-4; CDR3 protein: CASTHGDGPYEQYF
clone size: many; J gene: TRBJ2-3; V gene: TRBV29-1; CDR3 protein: CSVLADGGADTQYF
clone size: many; J gene: TRBJ1-2; V gene: TRBV27; CDR3 protein: CASSLSPNYGYTF
clone size: few; J gene: TRBJ2-3; V gene: TRBV10-3; CDR3 protein: CAISQPSLAGDEDTQYF
clone size: many; J gene: TRBJ2-3; V gene: TRBV5-6; CDR3 protein: CASSLAGGGGRTDTQYF
clone size: many; J gene: TRBJ1-5; V gene: TRBV12-3/TRBV12-4; CDR3 protein: CASSLRTGGGQPQHF
clone size: many; J gene: TRBJ2-1; V gene: TRBV5-1; CDR3 protein: CASSLQGGGEQFF
clone size: .; J gene: TRBJ1-3; V gene: TRBV6-6; CDR3 protein: CASSLSEGPRYF
clone size: few; J gene: TRBJ2-7; V gene: TRBV20-1; CDR3 protein: CSARDWQHYEQYF
clone size: many; J gene: TRBJ2-7; V gene: TRBV4-1; CDR3 protein: CASSQMWLKAYEQYF
clone size: few; J gene: TRBJ2-7; V gene: TRBV5-6; CDR3 protein: CASSRKPLAGGSYEQYF
clone size: many; J gene: TRBJ1-1; V gene: TRBV5-1; CDR3 protein: CASSRGRTEAFF
clone size: .; J gene: TRBJ2-1; V gene: TRBV12-3/TRBV12-4; CDR3 protein: CASSPPRGLGYNEQFF
clone size: many; J gene: TRBJ1-2; V gene: TRBV5-1; CDR3 protein: CASSGRTDLYGYTF
clone size: many; J gene: TRBJ1-1; V gene: TRBV5-1; CDR3 protein: CASSLVRGTLEAFF
clone size: many; J gene: TRBJ2-1; V gene: TRBV7-8; CDR3 protein: CASSSPPRTSSNEQFF
clone size: few; J gene: TRBJ2-1; V gene: TRBV6-1; CDR3 protein: CASSSPGTSGLNEQFF
clone size: many; J gene: TRBJ2-1; V gene: TRBV30; CDR3 protein: CAWTHGGGRLYNEQFF
clone size: many; J gene: TRBJ1-2; V gene: TRBV12-3/TRBV12-4; CDR3 protein: CASSMGQNYGYTF
clone size: many; J gene: TRBJ2-1; V gene: TRBV5-1; CDR3 protein: CASSPSFSYNEQFF
clone size: many; J gene: TRBJ2-3; V gene: TRBV4-1; CDR3 protein: CASSQDQRGWADTQYF
clone size: many; J gene: TRBJ1-2; V gene: TRBV11-2; CDR3 protein: CASSFPQGAYGYTF
clone size: few; J gene: TRBJ1-2; V gene: TRBV11-2; CDR3 protein: CASSLGASNYGYTF
clone size: many; J gene: TRBJ1-1; V gene: TRBV6-1; CDR3 protein: CASSQRQNTEAFF
clone size: many; J gene: TRBJ1-6; V gene: TRBV2; CDR3 protein: CASSEVQGNSPLHF
clone size: many; J gene: TRBJ1-2; V gene: TRBV12-3/TRBV12-4; CDR3 protein: CASTPWDQTRGGYTF
clone size: few; J gene: TRBJ2-2; V gene: TRBV3-1; CDR3 protein: CASGGRNTGELFF
clone size: many; J gene: TRBJ1-2; V gene: TRBV28; CDR3 protein: CASSLLEVPYGYTF
clone size: many; J gene: TRBJ2-7; V gene: TRBV20-1; CDR3 protein: CSAGRDRSAYEQYF
clone size: few; J gene: TRBJ1-2; V gene: TRBV20-1; CDR3 protein: CSAARDSGGYTF
clone size: many; J gene: TRBJ2-7; V gene: TRBV10-3; CDR3 protein: CAISVPSSYEQYF
clone size: many; J gene: TRBJ2-7; V gene: TRBV7-8; CDR3 protein: CASSLVPGHEQYF
clone size: .; J gene: TRBJ1-1; V gene: TRBV5-1; CDR3 protein: CASSLARRQATEAFF
clone size: many; J gene: TRBJ2-2; V gene: TRBV7-2; CDR3 protein: CASSLTYWGTGELFF
clone size: many; J gene: TRBJ2-7; V gene: TRBV20-1; CDR3 protein: CSAPFLAGVGDEQYF
clone size: .; J gene: TRBJ2-1; V gene: TRBV6-5; CDR3 protein: CASSYSAKRAYNEQFF